This T cell receptor beta chain was profiled in a study of Ad26.COV2.S vaccination and SARS-CoV-2 variants. In the study overall: Donor participated within the Ad26.COV2.S arm of the COV1001 trial. The authors gave Ad26.COV2.S intramuscularly, either once or twice 56 days apart.

There are 15 residues in the CDR3. Germline-derived CDR1 and CDR2 are SGHAT and FQNNGV. Trimming removed 6 bases at V and 1 base at J, with 12 bases between. The assay was immunoSEQ multiplex PCR, and TCRdb's table has in-frame clones only and misses some. Of hundreds of thousands of clones in the sample, around 88% were seen once. Study results and limitations: Breadth of non-spike TCRs did not differ between vaccinees and placebo recipients.

The sample's treatment: roughly 19 received Ad26.COV2.S at low or high dose, single or two shots; 5 received placebo; per-sample allocation not given. On day 63 after the first injection, vaccine and placebo recipients gave samples. As to this clone: No antigen is known for it.

The source of this sequence is a person between 18 and 65 years old who received the Ad26.COV2.S COVID-19 vaccine or a placebo. Sequences were derived from peripheral blood, sampled in a trial of Ad26.COV2.S vaccine versus placebo. J is TRBJ2-2 and V is TRBV11-2; possible D gene TRBD1, 5 bases. The CDR3 sequence: CASRPHRRNTGELFF. The CDR3 nucleotides are TGTGCCAGCAGGCCCCACAGGAGGAACACCGGGGAGCTGTTTTTT.